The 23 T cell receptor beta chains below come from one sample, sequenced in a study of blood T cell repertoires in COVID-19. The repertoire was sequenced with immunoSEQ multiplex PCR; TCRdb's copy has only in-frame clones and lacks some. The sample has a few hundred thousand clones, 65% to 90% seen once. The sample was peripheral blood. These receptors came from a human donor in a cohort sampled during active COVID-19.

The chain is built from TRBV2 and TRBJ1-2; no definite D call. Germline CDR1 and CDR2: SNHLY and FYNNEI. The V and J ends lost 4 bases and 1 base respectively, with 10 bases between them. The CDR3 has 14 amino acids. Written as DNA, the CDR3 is TGTGCCAGCAGTGTGCCGGCGGATAACTATGGCTACACCTTC. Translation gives CASSVPADNYGYTF. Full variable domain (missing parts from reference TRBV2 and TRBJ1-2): EPEVTQTPSHQVTQMGQEVILRCVPISNHLYFYWYRQILGQKVEFLVSFYNNEISEKSEIFDDQFSVERPDGSNFTLKIRSTKLEDSAMYFCASSVPADNYGYTFGSGTRLTVV.

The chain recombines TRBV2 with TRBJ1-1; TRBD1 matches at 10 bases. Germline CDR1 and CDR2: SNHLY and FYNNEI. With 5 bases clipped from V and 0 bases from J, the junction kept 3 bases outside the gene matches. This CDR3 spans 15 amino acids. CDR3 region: CASSRQGAMNTEAFF. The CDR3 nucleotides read TGTGCCAGCAGTAGACAGGGGGCGATGAACACTGAAGCTTTCTTT. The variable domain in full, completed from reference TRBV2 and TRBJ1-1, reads EPEVTQTPSHQVTQMGQEVILRCVPISNHLYFYWYRQILGQKVEFLVSFYNNEISEKSEIFDDQFSVERPDGSNFTLKIRSTKLEDSAMYFCASSRQGAMNTEAFFGQGTRLTVV.

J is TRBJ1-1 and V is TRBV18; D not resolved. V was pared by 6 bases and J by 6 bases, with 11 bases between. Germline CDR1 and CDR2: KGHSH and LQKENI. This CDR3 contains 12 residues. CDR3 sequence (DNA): TGTGCCAGCTCGCGCGACAAAGCTGAAGCTTTCTTT. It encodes CASSRDKAEAFF. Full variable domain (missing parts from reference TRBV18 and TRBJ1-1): NAGVMQNPRHLVRRRGQEARLRCSPMKGHSHVYWYRQLPEEGLKFMVYLQKENIIDESGMPKERFSAEFPKEGPSILRIQQVVRGDSAAYFCASSRDKAEAFFGQGTRLTVV.

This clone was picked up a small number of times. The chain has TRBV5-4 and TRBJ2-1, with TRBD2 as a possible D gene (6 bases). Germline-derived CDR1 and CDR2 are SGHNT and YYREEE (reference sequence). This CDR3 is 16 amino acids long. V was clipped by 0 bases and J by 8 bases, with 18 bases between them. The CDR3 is CASSLAAGWVIHEQFF. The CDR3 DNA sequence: TGTGCCAGCAGCTTGGCCGCGGGGTGGGTAATTCATGAGCAGTTCTTC.

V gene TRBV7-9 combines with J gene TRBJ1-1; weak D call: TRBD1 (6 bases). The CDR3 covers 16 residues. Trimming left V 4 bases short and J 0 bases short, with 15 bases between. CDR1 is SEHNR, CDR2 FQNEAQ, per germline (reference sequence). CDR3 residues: CASSSTGSYMNTEAFF. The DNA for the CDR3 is TGTGCCAGCAGCTCAACAGGGTCCTACATGAACACTGAAGCTTTCTTT. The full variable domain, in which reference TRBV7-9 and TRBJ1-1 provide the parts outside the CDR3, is DTGVSQNPRHKITKRGQNVTFRCDPISEHNRLYWYRQTLGQGPEFLTYFQNEAQLEKSRLLSDRFSAERPKGSFSTLEIQRTEQGDSAMYLCASSSTGSYMNTEAFFGQGTRLTVV.

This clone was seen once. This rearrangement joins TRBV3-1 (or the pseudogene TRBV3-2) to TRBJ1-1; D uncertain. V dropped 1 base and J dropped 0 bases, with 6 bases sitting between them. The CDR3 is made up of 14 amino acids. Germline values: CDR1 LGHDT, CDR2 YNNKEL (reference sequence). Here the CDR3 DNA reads TGTGCCAGCAGCCAAGCCTCCCTGAACACTGAAGCTTTCTTT. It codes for CASSQASLNTEAFF.

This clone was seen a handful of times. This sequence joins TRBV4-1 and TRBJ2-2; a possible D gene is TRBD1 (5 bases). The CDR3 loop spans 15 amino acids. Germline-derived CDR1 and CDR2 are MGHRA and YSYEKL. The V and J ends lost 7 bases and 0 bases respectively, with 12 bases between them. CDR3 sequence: CASKWGSSNTGELFF. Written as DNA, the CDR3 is TGCGCCAGCAAGTGGGGCAGCTCGAACACCGGGGAGCTGTTTTTT.

CDR3 in amino acids: CAWSGKPLTGAMGAFF. DNA for the CDR3: TGTGCCTGGAGTGGTAAGCCCTTGACAGGGGCCATGGGGGCTTTCTTT. This chain connects TRBV30 to TRBJ1-1, with 8 nucleotides matching TRBD1. The junction had 18 bases not matched to a gene; V was cut back by 1 base and J by 11 bases. The CDR3 covers 16 residues. Germline CDR1 and CDR2: GTSNPN and SVGIG (reference sequence).

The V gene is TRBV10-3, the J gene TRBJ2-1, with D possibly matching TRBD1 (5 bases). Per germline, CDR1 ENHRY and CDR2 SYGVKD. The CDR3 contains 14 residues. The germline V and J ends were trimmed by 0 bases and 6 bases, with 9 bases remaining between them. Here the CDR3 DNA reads TGTGCCATCAGTGAGTCAGTCAGGGTCAATGAGCAGTTCTTC. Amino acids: CAISESVRVNEQFF.

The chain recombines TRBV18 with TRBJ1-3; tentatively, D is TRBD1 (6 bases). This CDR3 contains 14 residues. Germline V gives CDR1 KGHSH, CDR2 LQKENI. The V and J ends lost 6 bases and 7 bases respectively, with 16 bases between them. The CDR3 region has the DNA TGTGCCAGCTCCCCGCAGGGGTCGAGGAACACCATATATTTT. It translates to CASSPQGSRNTIYF.

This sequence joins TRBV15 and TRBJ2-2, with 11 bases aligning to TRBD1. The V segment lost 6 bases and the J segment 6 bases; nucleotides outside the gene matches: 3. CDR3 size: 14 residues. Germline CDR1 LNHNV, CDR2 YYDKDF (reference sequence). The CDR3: CATSRTGGPGELFF. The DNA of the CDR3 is TGTGCCACCAGTCGGACAGGGGGCCCCGGGGAGCTGTTTTTT.

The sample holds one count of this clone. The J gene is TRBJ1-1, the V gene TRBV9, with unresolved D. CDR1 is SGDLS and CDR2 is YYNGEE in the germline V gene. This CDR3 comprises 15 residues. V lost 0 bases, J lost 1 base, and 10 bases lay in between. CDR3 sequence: CASSVDPRSNTEAFF. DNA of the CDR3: TGTGCCAGCAGCGTAGATCCGAGATCGAACACTGAAGCTTTCTTT. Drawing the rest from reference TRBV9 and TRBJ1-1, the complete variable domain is DSGVTQTPKHLITATGQRVTLRCSPRSGDLSVYWYQQSLDQGLQFLIQYYNGEERAKGNILERFSAQQFPDLHSELNLSSLELGDSALYFCASSVDPRSNTEAFFGQGTRLTVV.

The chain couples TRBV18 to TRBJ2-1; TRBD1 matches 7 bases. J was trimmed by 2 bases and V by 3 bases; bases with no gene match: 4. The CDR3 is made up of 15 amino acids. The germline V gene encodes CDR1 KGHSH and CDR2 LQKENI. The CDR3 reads CASSPPTGTYNEQFF. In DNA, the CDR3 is TGTGCCAGCTCACCTCCGACAGGGACCTACAATGAGCAGTTCTTC. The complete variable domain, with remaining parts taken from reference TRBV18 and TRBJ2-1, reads NAGVMQNPRHLVRRRGQEARLRCSPMKGHSHVYWYRQLPEEGLKFMVYLQKENIIDESGMPKERFSAEFPKEGPSILRIQQVVRGDSAAYFCASSPPTGTYNEQFFGPGTRLTVL.

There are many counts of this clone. Here the CDR3 DNA reads TGTGCCAGCAGCCGTAAGGACAGGGAAGGGGACGAGCAGTACTTC. Its protein is CASSRKDREGDEQYF. The J gene is TRBJ2-7, the V gene TRBV2, with TRBD1 identical over 8 bases. Germline V gene lookup returns CDR1 SNHLY and CDR2 FYNNEI. After removal of 6 bases from V and 5 bases from J, the junction contained 12 bases not matched to a gene. This CDR3 has 15 residues. The variable domain in full, with the rest retrieved from reference TRBV2 and TRBJ2-7, is EPEVTQTPSHQVTQMGQEVILRCVPISNHLYFYWYRQILGQKVEFLVSFYNNEISEKSEIFDDQFSVERPDGSNFTLKIRSTKLEDSAMYFCASSRKDREGDEQYFGPGTRLTVT.

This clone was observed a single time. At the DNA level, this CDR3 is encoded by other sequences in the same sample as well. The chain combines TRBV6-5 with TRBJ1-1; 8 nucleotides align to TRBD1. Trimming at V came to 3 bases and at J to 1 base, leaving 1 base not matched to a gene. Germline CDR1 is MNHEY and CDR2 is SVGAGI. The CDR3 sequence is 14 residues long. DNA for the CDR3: TGTGCCAGCAGTTATGGACAGGGGAACACTGAAGCTTTCTTT. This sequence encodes CASSYGQGNTEAFF.

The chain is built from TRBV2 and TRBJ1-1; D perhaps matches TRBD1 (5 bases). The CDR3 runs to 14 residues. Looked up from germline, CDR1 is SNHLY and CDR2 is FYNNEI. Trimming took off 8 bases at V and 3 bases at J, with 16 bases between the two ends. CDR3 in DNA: TGTGCCAGCTTTAGTAGGGGCGGCCACACTGAAGCTTTCTTT. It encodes CASFSRGGHTEAFF.

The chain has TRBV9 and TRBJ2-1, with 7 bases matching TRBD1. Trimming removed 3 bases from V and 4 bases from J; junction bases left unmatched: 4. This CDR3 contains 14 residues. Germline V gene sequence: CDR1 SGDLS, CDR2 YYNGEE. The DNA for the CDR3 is TGTGCCAGCAGCGACGGGACAGCATACAATGAGCAGTTCTTC. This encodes CASSDGTAYNEQFF.

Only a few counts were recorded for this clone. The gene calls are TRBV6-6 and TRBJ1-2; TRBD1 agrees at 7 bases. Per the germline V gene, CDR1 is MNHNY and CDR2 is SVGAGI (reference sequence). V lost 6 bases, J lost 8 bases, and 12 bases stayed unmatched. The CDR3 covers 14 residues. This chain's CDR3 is CASRAQTGYSGYTF. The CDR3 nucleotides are TGTGCCAGCAGGGCTCAGACAGGGTACTCCGGCTACACCTTC.

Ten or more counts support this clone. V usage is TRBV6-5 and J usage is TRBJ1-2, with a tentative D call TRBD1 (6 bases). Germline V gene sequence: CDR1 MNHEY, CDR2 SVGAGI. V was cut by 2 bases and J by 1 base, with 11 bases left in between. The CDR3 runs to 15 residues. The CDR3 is CASSYADRINYGYTF. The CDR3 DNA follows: TGTGCCAGCAGTTACGCGGACAGAATTAACTATGGCTACACCTTC.

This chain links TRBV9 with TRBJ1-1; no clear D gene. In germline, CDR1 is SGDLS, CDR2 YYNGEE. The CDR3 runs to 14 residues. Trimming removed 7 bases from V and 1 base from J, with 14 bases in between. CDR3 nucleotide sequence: TGTGCCAGCGGCTCGGGGTTGTGGAACACTGAAGCTTTCTTT. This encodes CASGSGLWNTEAFF.

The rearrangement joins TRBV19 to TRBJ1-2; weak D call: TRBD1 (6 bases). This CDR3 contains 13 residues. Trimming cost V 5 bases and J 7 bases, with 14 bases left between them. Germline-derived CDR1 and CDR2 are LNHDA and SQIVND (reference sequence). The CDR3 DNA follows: TGTGCCAGTAGTGCTGACAGCAGGGGTGGCTACACCTTC. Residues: CASSADSRGGYTF.

CDR3 sequence reads: CASSPRQGSYEQYF. The CDR3 coding sequence is TGTGCCAGCAGCCCACGACAGGGCTCCTACGAGCAGTACTTC. The V and J genes are TRBV13 and TRBJ2-7; 7 bases fit TRBD1. The CDR3 spans 14 residues. The V gene end was trimmed by 5 bases and the J gene end by 0 bases; junction bases not matched to a gene: 4. Germline V lookup: CDR1 PRHDT, CDR2 FYEKMQ (reference sequence).

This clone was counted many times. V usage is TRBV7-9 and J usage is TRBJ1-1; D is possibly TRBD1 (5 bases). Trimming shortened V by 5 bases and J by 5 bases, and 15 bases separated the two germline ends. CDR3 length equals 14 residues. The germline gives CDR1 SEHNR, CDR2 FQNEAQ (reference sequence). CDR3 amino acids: CASSTTGDGTEAFF. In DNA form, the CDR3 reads TGTGCCAGCAGCACAACAGGTGACGGGACTGAAGCTTTCTTT.